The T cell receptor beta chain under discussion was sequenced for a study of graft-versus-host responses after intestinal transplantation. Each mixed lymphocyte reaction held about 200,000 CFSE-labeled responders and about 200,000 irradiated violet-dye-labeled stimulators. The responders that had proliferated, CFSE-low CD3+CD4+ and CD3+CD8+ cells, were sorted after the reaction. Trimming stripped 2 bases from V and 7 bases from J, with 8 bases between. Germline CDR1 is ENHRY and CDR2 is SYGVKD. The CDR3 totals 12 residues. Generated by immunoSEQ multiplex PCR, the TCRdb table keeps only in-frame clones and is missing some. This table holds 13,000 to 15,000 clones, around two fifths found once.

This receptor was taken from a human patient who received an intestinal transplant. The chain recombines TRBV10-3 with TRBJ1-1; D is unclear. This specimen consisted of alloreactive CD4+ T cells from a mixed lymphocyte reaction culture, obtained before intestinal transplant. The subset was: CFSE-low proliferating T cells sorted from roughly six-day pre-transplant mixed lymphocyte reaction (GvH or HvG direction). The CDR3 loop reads CAISERSLEAFF. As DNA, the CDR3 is TGTGCCATCAGTGAGCGGAGCCTTGAAGCTTTCTTT.